The clone carrying this TCR beta chain has a handful of counts. The sample comes from a study of blood T cell repertoires in COVID-19. Study overall: Samples of COVID-19 (acute and convalescent) were obtained from the United States, Italy and Spain. PBMCs, B-cell-depleted T cells, or T cells provided the cDNA or gDNA that made up the material.

Per the authors' pipeline: Scientists estimated how many nucleated cells there were by amplifying reference gene primers. Libraries were prepared by immunoSEQ multiplex PCR; TCRdb keeps only in-frame clonotypes and omits some of them. The V and J calls and clone size come from that table; D and trimming were worked out from the DNA. Of some 85,000 clones listed, about 89% were seen once; the top ten hold under 9.5%. The TCR originated in a middle-aged man with acute or convalescent COVID-19. Sequenced sample: peripheral blood.

CDR3 loop: CAWDQGGGQPQHF. DNA of the CDR3: TGTGCCTGGGACCAGGGAGGAGGACAGCCCCAGCATTTT. The V call is TRBV30, the J call TRBJ1-5; a weak D match, TRBD1 (5 bases). Germline loops: CDR1 GTSNPN, CDR2 SVGIG (reference sequence). V gave up 5 bases and J gave up 7 bases, with 15 bases separating them. The CDR3 has 13 amino acids. Complete variable domain (other parts from reference TRBV30 and TRBJ1-5): SQTIHQWPATLVQPVGSPLSLECTVEGTSNPNLYWYRQAAGRGLQLLFYSVGIGQISSEVPQNLSASRPQDRQFILSSKKLLLSDSGFYLCAWDQGGGQPQHFGDGTRLSIL.